The 27 T cell receptor beta chains in this list originate from one sample, sequenced in a study of tissue T cells after allogeneic stem cell transplantation. The assay was immunoSEQ multiplex PCR, and TCRdb's table has in-frame clones only and misses some. The sample includes about 7,200 clones, 40% to 60% of them seen just once. Regarding time point: mouse harvest day 7 after allogeneic transplant. The graft held 10^6 splenic CD5+ T cells and 10^7 T-cell-depleted bone marrow cells. The sample taken for sequencing was lymph node tissue. Source of these receptors: a female BALB/c mouse given C57BL/6 T cells with graft-versus-host disease after an allogeneic hematopoietic cell transplant.

About this clone itself: Genes and germline come from the mouse. The CDR3 is cut off 1 residue early in the read; its end comes from the germline J gene. The chain couples TRBV26 to TRBJ2-4; the D is unclear. The germline V gene has CDR1 KGHPV and CDR2 FQNQEV (reference sequence). The CDR3 is 13 residues long. V lost 4 bases and J lost 0, with 5 bases in between. The CDR3 here is CASSHISQNTLYF. The covered CDR3 bases are TGTGCCAGCAGTCACATTAGTCAAAACACCTTGTAC. Full variable domain (remainder filled in from reference TRBV26 and TRBJ2-4): NSKVIQTPRYLVKGQGQKAKMRCIPEKGHPVVFWYQQNKNNEFKFLINFQNQEVLQQIDMTEKRFSAECPSNSPCSLEIQSSEAGDSALYLCASSHISQNTLYFGAGTRLSVL.

As to this clone: Mouse gene names and germline throughout. The read finishes 1 residue shy of the CDR3 end, and the germline J gene is used to complete it. The genes are TRBV26 and TRBJ1-2, with D possibly matching TRBD1 (6 bases). Germline V gives CDR1 KGHPV, CDR2 FQNQEV (reference sequence). V was clipped by 2 bases and J by 4 bases, with 8 bases between them. This CDR3 comprises 13 residues. The covered CDR3 bases are TGTGCCAGCAGTCTGAAGGGGGGCTCCGACTACACC. Encoded protein: CASSLKGGSDYT. The whole CDR3 sequence reads CASSLKGGSDYTF. Full variable domain (outside the CDR3, taken from reference TRBV26 and TRBJ1-2): NSKVIQTPRYLVKGQGQKAKMRCIPEKGHPVVFWYQQNKNNEFKFLINFQNQEVLQQIDMTEKRFSAECPSNSPCSLEIQSSEAGDSALYLCASSLKGGSDYTFGSGTRLLVI.

Comment on this clone: Gene names denote mouse genes. The read ends 1 residue early relative to the CDR3; the germline J gene fills the gap. V is TRBV19 and J is TRBJ1-6; D ambiguous. TRBJ1-6 is an ORF, and what it does is uncertain. The CDR3 has 15 residues. CDR1 and CDR2 from the germline V gene are FNHDT and SITEND (reference sequence). V was pared by 2 bases and J by 0 bases, with 6 bases between. CDR3 DNA, as far as it was read: TGTGCCAGCAGTATCAGGATTTCCTATAATTCGCCCCTCTAC. It translates to CASSIRISYNSPLY. The full CDR3 is CASSIRISYNSPLYF.

This clone was picked up a small number of times. Gene names follow the mouse nomenclature. The covered CDR3 bases are TGTGCCAGCAGTCTGTCAGGGGGCGAGAACTCCGACTACACC. Protein: CASSLSGGENSDYT. The whole CDR3 protein is CASSLSGGENSDYTF. The rearrangement links TRBV26 to TRBJ1-2, with TRBD1 identical over 7 bases. The read falls 1 residue short of the CDR3 end, and the missing part is taken from the germline J gene. The CDR3 extends over 15 amino acids. Per germline, CDR1 KGHPV and CDR2 FQNQEV (reference sequence). With 0 bases clipped from V and 2 bases from J, the junction kept 3 bases outside the gene matches. Full variable domain (outside the CDR3, taken from reference TRBV26 and TRBJ1-2): NSKVIQTPRYLVKGQGQKAKMRCIPEKGHPVVFWYQQNKNNEFKFLINFQNQEVLQQIDMTEKRFSAECPSNSPCSLEIQSSEAGDSALYLCASSLSGGENSDYTFGSGTRLLVI.

In its sample, this clone was seen once. The genes are named according to mouse. The CDR3 end lies 1 residue beyond the end of the read and is filled in from the germline J gene. The V and J genes are TRBV16 and TRBJ1-5; D uncertain. Trimming stripped 1 base from V and 3 bases from J, with 7 bases between. This CDR3 contains 14 residues. CDR1 and CDR2 (germline): SGHSA, FRNQAP. CDR3: CASSLVGSNQAPLF. The part of the CDR3 DNA that was read is TGTGCAAGCAGCTTAGTGGGGAGCAACCAGGCTCCGCTT.

About this clone itself: Any gene name here is a mouse gene name. Read sequence stops 1 residue before the CDR3 end, and the germline J gene provides the missing end. The genes are TRBV13-1 and TRBJ2-4, with 12 bases lining up with TRBD2. V shed 3 bases and J 0 bases; nucleotides not matched to a gene: 5. CDR1 is NSHNY and CDR2 is SYGAGN in the germline V gene. The CDR3 totals 17 residues. The CDR3 sequence: CASSAPGLGGSQNTLYF. Incomplete CDR3 DNA: TGTGCCAGCAGTGCTCCGGGACTGGGGGGTAGTCAAAACACCTTGTAC.

Of note for this clone: Germline and genes here are mouse. The CDR3 end lies 1 residue beyond the end of the read and is filled in from the germline J gene. The V call is TRBV26, the J call TRBJ2-1, with TRBD2 identical over 11 bases. CDR1 is KGHPV and CDR2 is FQNQEV in the germline V gene (reference sequence). V lost 6 bases to trimming and J lost 1 base; unmatched junction nucleotides: 2. The CDR3 is 15 amino acids. CDR3 sequence reads: CASSGDWGNYAEQFF. The covered CDR3 bases are TGTGCCAGCAGCGGGGACTGGGGGAACTATGCTGAGCAGTTC.

Comments on this clone: Gene names denote mouse genes. The read ends 1 residue before the CDR3 terminus; that terminus is restored from the germline J gene. J is TRBJ1-5 and V is TRBV20; the D is unclear. V lost 1 base, J lost 1 base, and 2 bases lay in between. Germline V gene data show CDR1 as GFQATS and CDR2 as STVNSAI. The CDR3 loop spans 12 amino acids. The covered CDR3 bases are TGTGGTGCTAGGGGGAACAACCAGGCTCCGCTT. It yields the protein CGARGNNQAPL. The full CDR3 is CGARGNNQAPLF.

For this clone: Germline and genes here are mouse. Read coverage stops 1 residue before the CDR3 terminus; the germline J gene supplies the remainder. The chain has TRBV23 and TRBJ2-7. The CDR3 consists of 14 residues. CDR1 is KGHTA and CDR2 is FQNQQP in the germline V gene. The CDR3 bases that were read are TGCTCCAGCAGTCAATTAGGGCTTCCCTATGAACAGTAC. Its translation: CSSSQLGLPYEQY. The whole CDR3 sequence reads CSSSQLGLPYEQYF.

With regard to this clone: Any gene name here is a mouse gene name. The read gets to within 1 residue of the CDR3 end, and the germline J gene fills in the rest. The chain uses TRBV24 and TRBJ2-5; the D gene could be TRBD1 or TRBD2 (5 bases each). CDR3 length equals 13 residues. Trimming removed 3 bases at V and 5 bases at J, with 9 bases between. Germline lookup yields CDR1 KGHTA and CDR2 FRNEEI. The part of the CDR3 DNA that was read is TGTGCCAGCAGTCTTCCCGGGACAGACACCCAGTAC. Residues: CASSLPGTDTQY. The entire CDR3 is CASSLPGTDTQYF.

This clone came up a few times. The genes are named according to mouse. The read stops 1 residue short of the end of the CDR3; the missing end is completed from the germline J gene. The V and J genes are TRBV4 and TRBJ2-1; tentative D call: TRBD1 (6 bases). Trimming took off 6 bases at V and 1 base at J, with 7 bases between the two ends. The CDR3 extends over 13 amino acids. The V gene's germline CDR1 is LGHDT and CDR2 YNNKQL (reference sequence). The CDR3 reads CASRGQNYAEQFF. CDR3 bases read: TGTGCCAGCAGAGGACAGAACTATGCTGAGCAGTTC.

To note about this clone: Mouse gene names and germline throughout. Read data end 1 residue before the CDR3 end; the end is taken from the germline J gene. The chain combines TRBV26 with TRBJ2-1; weak D call: TRBD2 (6 bases). The CDR3 runs to 12 residues. Germline V lookup: CDR1 KGHPV, CDR2 FQNQEV (reference sequence). V dropped 2 bases and J dropped 7 bases, with 6 bases sitting between them. CDR3 bases read: TGTGCCAGCAGTCTGGGGGGGGCTGAGCAGTTC. Encoded protein: CASSLGGAEQF. The entire CDR3 is CASSLGGAEQFF.

Concerning this clone itself: The gene names given are mouse names. The CDR3 extends 1 residue past the end of the read, so its final part is completed from the germline J gene. This chain uses TRBV12-1 with TRBJ1-4, with 9 bases aligning to TRBD1. CDR3 length: 16 residues. From germline, CDR1 is SGHSN and CDR2 HYEKVE. V lost 0 bases to trimming and J lost 3 bases; unmatched junction nucleotides: 4. CDR3 DNA, as far as it was read: TGTGCCAGCTCTCTCGACAGGGGGAGGACCAACGAAAGATTATTT. As protein: CASSLDRGRTNERLF. The complete CDR3 sequence is CASSLDRGRTNERLFF.

As regards this clone: Gene names refer to mouse genes. The CDR3 end lies 1 residue beyond the end of the read and is filled in from the germline J gene. The chain joins TRBV12-2 to TRBJ2-3, with D tentatively TRBD1 (5 bases). Germline CDR1 and CDR2: SGHLS and HYDKME. The CDR3 consists of 14 residues. V gave up 4 bases and J gave up 0 bases, with 10 bases separating them. Partial CDR3 DNA: TGTGCCAGCTCCCAGGGCCCTAGTGCAGAAACGCTGTAT. This codes for CASSQGPSAETLY. The entire CDR3 sequence reads CASSQGPSAETLYF.

About this clone itself: Genes here carry mouse names. From the germline J gene comes the end of the CDR3, since the read stops 1 residue before it. The rearrangement links TRBV26 to TRBJ2-5; 8 bases are a match to TRBD2. Trimming took 2 bases from V and 1 from J; bases not matched to a gene: 2. Germline V gene data show CDR1 as KGHPV and CDR2 as FQNQEV (reference sequence). The CDR3 runs to 15 residues. The DNA read from the CDR3 is TGTGCCAGCAGTCTGGCGGACTGGGACCAAGACACCCAGTAC. Protein: CASSLADWDQDTQY. The CDR3, in full, reads CASSLADWDQDTQYF.

For this clone: Mouse gene names and germline throughout. The CDR3 extends 1 residue past the end of the read, so its final part is completed from the germline J gene. The V gene is TRBV26, the J gene TRBJ2-1, with 7 bases matching TRBD1. Germline V CDR1 and CDR2: KGHPV, FQNQEV (reference sequence). The ends lost 2 bases at V and 3 bases at J; junction bases unmatched: 1. The CDR3 extends over 14 amino acids. The sequenced part of the CDR3 DNA is TGTGCCAGCAGTCTGCCAGGGGGCTATGCTGAGCAGTTC. Its translation is CASSLPGGYAEQF. The CDR3 reads in full as CASSLPGGYAEQFF.

In the case of this clone: Gene names and germline refer to mouse. The CDR3 extends 1 residue past the end of the read, so its final part is completed from the germline J gene. The rearrangement links TRBV26 to TRBJ2-5; D gene unclear. The CDR3 length is 13 residues. Trimming removed 0 bases at V and 8 bases at J, with 9 bases between. CDR1 and CDR2 (germline): KGHPV, FQNQEV (reference sequence). The CDR3 here is CASSLSRGGTQYF. The sequenced CDR3 bases are TGTGCCAGCAGTCTGTCGCGGGGAGGCACCCAGTAC.

This clone has just a few counts. All gene names here are mouse names. The CDR3 end lies 1 residue beyond the end of the read and is filled in from the germline J gene. The rearrangement joins TRBV23 to TRBJ1-2; the table names TRBD1, a call not compared with the DNA. Germline V gives CDR1 KGHTA, CDR2 FQNQQP. This CDR3 is built from 15 residues. CDR3 region: CSSSQMGQTNSDYTF. Partial CDR3 DNA: TGCTCCAGCAGTCAAATGGGACAGACAAACTCCGACTACACC.

Regarding this clone: The junction differs from germline at one of its ends, possibly a read error. Mouse germline and gene names are used. The observed sequence ends 1 residue before the CDR3 terminus, with the missing tail filled in from the germline J gene. The rearrangement joins TRBV13-1 to TRBJ1-4; 8 bases are shared with TRBD1. The CDR3 sequence is 14 residues long. Germline CDR1 and CDR2: NSHNY and SYGAGN. CDR3 DNA (partial): TGTGCCAGCGGTGACAGGGGAACCAACGAAAGATTATTT. Residues: CASGDRGTNERLF. The CDR3 in its entirety is CASGDRGTNERLFF.

This clone has just a few counts. The listed genes are named as in mouse. The sequenced CDR3 bases are TGTGCCAGCAGTGAAGGCAGACAGTAC. Its translation: CASSEGRQY. The CDR3 in full is CASSEGRQYF. This chain links TRBV13-3 with TRBJ2-7; D is ambiguous. The read finishes 1 residue shy of the CDR3 end, and the germline J gene is used to complete it. From germline, CDR1 is NNHDY and CDR2 SYVADS. Trimming removed 2 bases at V and 9 bases at J, with 6 bases between. The CDR3 is 10 amino acids.

By share of the sample, this clone is medium-sized. Mouse germline and gene names are used. Read data end 1 residue before the CDR3 end; the end is taken from the germline J gene. The chain combines TRBV19 with TRBJ2-7, with 8 bases identical to TRBD1. Unmatched junction bases numbered 5, after V lost 2 bases and J lost 4 bases. The CDR3 totals 14 residues. Germline V gives CDR1 FNHDT, CDR2 SITEND (reference sequence). The CDR3 bases that were read are TGTGCCAGCAGTATTACGCAGGGGGCTTATGAACAGTAC. Translation gives CASSITQGAYEQY. The whole CDR3 reads CASSITQGAYEQYF.

To note about this clone: The listed genes are named as in mouse. Coverage ceases 1 residue before the CDR3 finishes, and the germline J gene fills in the end. This chain connects TRBV26 to TRBJ2-2; TRBD2 might be the D (6 bases). The germline V gene has CDR1 KGHPV and CDR2 FQNQEV (reference sequence). The ends were cut back, 2 bases at V and 6 bases at J, with 7 bases in the middle. The CDR3 has 13 residues. The CDR3 sequence is CASSLRGAGQLYF. The CDR3 bases that were read are TGTGCCAGCAGTCTGCGGGGGGCCGGGCAGCTCTAC.

About this clone itself: Gene and germline names: mouse. The CDR3 end falls 1 residue outside the read, so it is completed with the germline J gene. The V and J genes are TRBV31 and TRBJ2-4; TRBD2 aligns across 8 bases. In germline, CDR1 is GKSSPN, CDR2 SITVG. The CDR3 consists of 13 residues. Trimming took 0 bases from V and 5 from J; bases not matched to a gene: 1. CDR3 DNA, as far as it was read: TGTGCCTGGAGTCTTCTGGGGGGAAACACCTTGTAC. Residues: CAWSLLGGNTLY. The entire CDR3 reads CAWSLLGGNTLYF.

This clone was seen a few times. Any gene name here is a mouse gene name. Sequencing ends 1 residue short of the CDR3 end; the germline J gene provides the rest. The chain has TRBV24 and TRBJ1-6; 11 bases agree with TRBD1. TRBJ1-6 is an open reading frame whose function is uncertain. There are 16 residues in the CDR3. Germline trimming cut 4 bases from V and 2 bases from J; bases unmatched to any gene: 1. In germline, CDR1 is KGHTA, CDR2 FRNEEI. Incomplete CDR3 DNA: TGTGCCAGCAGTCCGGGACAGGGGGCCTATAATTCGCCCCTCTAC. This sequence encodes CASSPGQGAYNSPLY. The entire CDR3 protein reads CASSPGQGAYNSPLYF.

Details on this clone: Gene names and germline match the mouse. The sequenced fragment ends 1 residue before the CDR3 boundary, so the rest is inferred from the germline J gene. The rearrangement uses TRBV19 and TRBJ1-4, with 10 bases fitting TRBD1. Germline V gene data show CDR1 as FNHDT and CDR2 as SITEND (reference sequence). V was pared by 7 bases and J by 5 bases, with 2 bases of the junction left unmatched. The length of the CDR3 is 13 residues. CDR3 sequence reads: CASLGQGNERLFF. CDR3 DNA (partial): TGTGCCAGCTTGGGACAGGGGAACGAAAGATTATTT. Drawing the rest from reference TRBV19 and TRBJ1-4, the complete variable domain is GGIITQTPKFLIGQEGQKLTLKCQQNFNHDTMYWYRQDSGKGLRLIYYSITENDLQKGDLSEGYDASREKKSSFSLTVTSAQKNEMAVFLCASLGQGNERLFFGHGTKLSVL.

In its sample, this clone was seen once. Germline and genes here are mouse. The sequence runs out 1 residue before the end of the CDR3; the remainder is reconstructed from the germline J gene. This chain links TRBV3 with TRBJ2-1, with 13 bases identical to TRBD2. V dropped 4 bases and J dropped 5; count of bases not matched to a gene: 2. This CDR3 has 15 residues. Germline V gives CDR1 SNHLY, CDR2 FYNGKV (reference sequence). The sequenced part of the CDR3 DNA is TGTGCCAGCAGCTCCGGGACTGGGGGGGATGCTGAGCAGTTC. Translated: CASSSGTGGDAEQF. The CDR3 as a whole reads CASSSGTGGDAEQFF.

By proportion, this clone is medium-sized (0.01 to 0.1%). Genes and germline come from the mouse. The read terminates 1 residue before the CDR3 end, so the remaining end is supplied by the germline J gene. V is TRBV29 and J is TRBJ2-7; TRBD1 matches 7 bases. This CDR3 comprises 12 residues. CDR1 and CDR2 (germline): MSHET, SYDVDS. Trimming took 6 bases from V and 5 from J; bases not matched to a gene: 4. The CDR3 reads CASSYRGDEQYF. CDR3 DNA, as far as it was read: TGTGCTAGCAGCTACAGGGGAGATGAACAGTAC.